These T cell receptor beta chains were read from a single sample in a study of T cells in Graves' hyperthyroidism and ophthalmopathy. TCRdb reprocessed the multiplex PCR reads with MiXCR, giving one entry per CDR3 protein. The sample has 300,000 to 500,000 distinct CDR3 sequences, around an eighth seen once. Specimen: blood. These receptors were taken from a man between 50 and 59 years old with Graves' ophthalmopathy. CDR3s include the opening cysteine and the closing phenylalanine or tryptophan. Fields, in order: D gene, clone size, V gene, J gene, CDR3 DNA, CDR3 protein. The D gene is left open where the match is weak. Size is omitted from some rows. Given values are once, few, many or a class for expanded clones.

TRBD2	.	TRBV10-3	TRBJ2-3	TGTGCCATCAGTGAGGGTAGCGGGAGAGATACGCAGTATTTT	CAISEGSGRDTQYF
.	few	TRBV27	TRBJ2-2	TGTGCCAGCCGCATAGGACAGATCAACACCGGGGAGCTGTTTTTT	CASRIGQINTGELFF
.	.	TRBV28	TRBJ2-7	TGTGCCAGCAGTTTAATGGGTTGGCGGAGTTCCTACGAGCAGTACTTC	CASSLMGWRSSYEQYF
.	.	TRBV12-3/TRBV12-4	TRBJ2-5	TGTGCCAGCAGTTTAGCTAATGAGGAGACCCAGTACTTC	CASSLANEETQYF
.	many	TRBV12-5	TRBJ2-1	TGTGCTAGTGGTTTTTTCATTAGGGGGCGACAGGATCAGGGACTAGATCCCTACAATGAGCAGTTCTTC	CASGFFIRGRQDQGLDPYNEQFF
.	many	TRBV3-1	TRBJ1-2	TGTGCCAGCAGCCAAGAGTCGGAGGGGCCCTATGGCTACACCTTC	CASSQESEGPYGYTF
TRBD1	many	TRBV12-3/TRBV12-4	TRBJ2-5	TGTGCCAGCAGTCCGTCGGGACAGGGGAACCAAGAGACCCAGTACTTC	CASSPSGQGNQETQYF
.	once	TRBV19	TRBJ2-3	TGTGCCAGTAGTATGATTGGGGGTTCTAGCACAGATACGCAGTATTTT	CASSMIGGSSTDTQYF
.	many	TRBV5-1	TRBJ1-5	TGCGCCAGCAGCTTGGCCACTCGGGTTCAGCCCCAGCATTTT	CASSLATRVQPQHF
TRBD1	many	TRBV20-1	TRBJ2-3	TGCAGTGCCATAGACAGGGGTTCCCTCACAGATACGCAGTATTTT	CSAIDRGSLTDTQYF
.	.	TRBV2	TRBJ2-1	TGTGCCAGCAGCGGGATGGGACTCAGCTCCTACAATGAGCAGTTCTTC	CASSGMGLSSYNEQFF
TRBD2	many	TRBV18	TRBJ2-5	TGTGCCAGCTCAGGACGGACTAGCCCCACCCAGTACTTC	CASSGRTSPTQYF
TRBD1	.	TRBV5-1	TRBJ1-4	TGCGCCAGCAGCGGGACAGGGGGCGCAAAACTGTTTTTT	CASSGTGGAKLFF
TRBD1	many	TRBV5-1	TRBJ2-2	TGCGCCAGCAGTCAGGGGGCGGACACCGGGGAGCTGTTTTTT	CASSQGADTGELFF
TRBD1	.	TRBV28	TRBJ2-2	TGTGCCAGTGCACAGGGGTACACCGGGGAGCTGTTTTTT	CASAQGYTGELFF
.	many	TRBV27	TRBJ2-7	TGTGCCAGCAGTTTGTCTAGGGGACCCTACGAGCAGTACTTC	CASSLSRGPYEQYF
.	many	TRBV10-3	TRBJ1-5	TGTGCCATCAGTGGGGGGTCTCATCAGCCCCAGCATTTT	CAISGGSHQPQHF
.	many	TRBV28	TRBJ2-7	TGTGCCAGCAGACGGGACTTCATATCCTACGAGCAGTACTTC	CASRRDFISYEQYF
.	few	TRBV13	TRBJ2-3	TGTGCCAGCAGGCCTATGTCGGGCGACCGAGGGGATACGCAGTATTTT	CASRPMSGDRGDTQYF
.	.	TRBV20-1	TRBJ1-2	TGCAGTGCCCAGCCCCAAGACCAGTATGGCTACACCTTC	CSAQPQDQYGYTF
TRBD1	many	TRBV28	TRBJ1-2	TGTGCCAGCAGTACGGGACAGGGGGAGAGGAGTGGCTACACCTTC	CASSTGQGERSGYTF
TRBD2	many	TRBV20-1	TRBJ2-3	TGCAGTGCTAGAGACGTAAGACTAGCGCGCGTCACAGATACGCAGTATTTT	CSARDVRLARVTDTQYF
TRBD1	.	TRBV12-5	TRBJ1-4	TGTGCTAGTGGACCGGGACAGGGGGTCGAAAAACTGTTTTTT	CASGPGQGVEKLFF
TRBD1	many	TRBV6-1	TRBJ2-1	TGTGCCAGCAGTCGAACCGGGACAGGGGGCGGATATGAGCAGTTCTTC	CASSRTGTGGGYEQFF
TRBD2	.	TRBV7-9	TRBJ2-2	TGTGCCAGCAGCTTCGGGGGGGGCGTCGACACCGGGGAGCTGTTTTTT	CASSFGGGVDTGELFF
.	many	TRBV7-6	TRBJ2-1	TGTGCCAGCAGCTTTGATGCGATGCGCGGCAATGAGCAGTTCTTC	CASSFDAMRGNEQFF
TRBD2	many	TRBV2	TRBJ2-3	TGTGCCAGCAGAGGCGGGAGGTTGGCAGATACGCAGTATTTT	CASRGGRLADTQYF
.	many	TRBV20-1	TRBJ2-7	TGCAGTGCTATCGGGCAGCAATTATACGAGCAGTACTTC	CSAIGQQLYEQYF
.	many	TRBV29-1	TRBJ2-3	TGCAGCGTACTCCCCACCGGGTTGGATACGCAGTATTTT	CSVLPTGLDTQYF
TRBD2	many	TRBV5-8	TRBJ2-5	TGTGCCAGCAGCTTGGAACTAGCGGGATTTAGTGCGACCCAGTACTTC	CASSLELAGFSATQYF
.	many	TRBV2	TRBJ1-4	TGTGCCAGCAGTGAAAGTCGGGAGGGGGAAAAACTGTTTTTT	CASSESREGEKLFF
.	.	TRBV6-2/TRBV6-3	TRBJ2-1	TGTGCCAGCACTAGTCTAGGCATATACAATGAGCAGTTCTTC	CASTSLGIYNEQFF
TRBD2	.	TRBV11-3	TRBJ2-7	TGTGCCAGCAGCCCACCACTAGCGGGAGGGCCGCCCGAGCAGTCCTTC	CASSPPLAGGPPEQSF
.	few	TRBV9	TRBJ2-7	TGTGCCAGCAGCGTAGTGGGGGGCGAGCAGTACTTC	CASSVVGGEQYF
.	few	TRBV2	TRBJ2-2	TGCGCCAGCAGTGAACGAAGGTCGGTTCGGACCGGGGAGCTGTTTTTT	CASSERRSVRTGELFF
.	many	TRBV6-1	TRBJ2-2	TGTGCCAGCAGCCACGGGGAGGGGGGACGAGGTCACACCGGGGAGCTGTTTTTT	CASSHGEGGRGHTGELFF
.	many	TRBV27	TRBJ2-1	TGTGCCAGCAGTTTATATTCTTGGCAGGGATCCTACAATGAGCAGTTCTTC	CASSLYSWQGSYNEQFF
.	many	TRBV10-3	TRBJ1-1	TGTGCCATCAGGACTGACGGTGGGGGGCGCGGGACTGAAGCTTTCTTT	CAIRTDGGGRGTEAFF
.	many	TRBV20-1	TRBJ1-5	TGCAGTGCTGCGCCCCAGGGCATGGGCAATCAGCCCCAGCATTTT	CSAAPQGMGNQPQHF
.	many	TRBV18	TRBJ2-1	TGTGCCAGCTCGACCTCTAGACAAGAGCAGTTCTTC	CASSTSRQEQFF
TRBD2	.	TRBV4-1	TRBJ2-7	TGCGCCAGCAGCCAAGATCTGCGACTAGCCCACGAGCAGTACTTC	CASSQDLRLAHEQYF
.	.	TRBV9	TRBJ1-2	TGTGCCAGCAGCGTTGGGTTCCAACGCTACACCTTC	CASSVGFQRYTF
TRBD2	.	TRBV6-2/TRBV6-3	TRBJ2-1	TGTGCCAGCAGTTACGAAGTAGCGGGAGGGCCTAGTGATGAGCAGTTCTTC	CASSYEVAGGPSDEQFF
.	many	TRBV19	TRBJ2-3	TGTGCCAGTAGTACCTCTTTAGCGGTGACCACAGATACGCAGTATTTT	CASSTSLAVTTDTQYF
TRBD2	.	TRBV20-1	TRBJ2-5	TGCAGTGCTCGTCTAGCGGAGCCCCAGGCCATGGAGACCCAGTACTTC	CSARLAEPQAMETQYF
.	few	TRBV20-1	TRBJ2-1	TGCAGTGCTAGAGTGGTATTTGAGCAGTTCTTC	CSARVVFEQFF
TRBD1	.	TRBV20-1	TRBJ2-3	TGCAGTGCTACCGGGACAGGGGAGCAGGAATGGGATACGCAGTATTTT	CSATGTGEQEWDTQYF
.	many	TRBV5-8	TRBJ2-3	TGTGCCAGCAGCTTAGAGGGCGAGTGGAATGCAGATACGCAGTATTTT	CASSLEGEWNADTQYF
.	many	TRBV7-9	TRBJ2-5	TGTGCCAGCAGCTTAGCGGTAACCAGCGGCCAAGAGACCCAGTACTTC	CASSLAVTSGQETQYF
.	.	TRBV24-1	TRBJ2-3	TGTGCCACCAGTGATCGACGGAGCACAGATACGCAGTATTTT	CATSDRRSTDTQYF
.	few	TRBV20-1	TRBJ2-1	TGCAGTGCTAGATCCCGTGTTCTAGGGGGAGAAACCTACAATGAGCAGTTCTTC	CSARSRVLGGETYNEQFF
TRBD2	.	TRBV10-2	TRBJ2-7	TGCGCCAGCAGTATGACTAGCGGGAACTCCTACGAGCAGTACTTC	CASSMTSGNSYEQYF
TRBD1	many	TRBV20-1	TRBJ2-1	TGCAGTGCTATCCCCGGGACAGGGTCCAATGAGCAGTTCTTC	CSAIPGTGSNEQFF